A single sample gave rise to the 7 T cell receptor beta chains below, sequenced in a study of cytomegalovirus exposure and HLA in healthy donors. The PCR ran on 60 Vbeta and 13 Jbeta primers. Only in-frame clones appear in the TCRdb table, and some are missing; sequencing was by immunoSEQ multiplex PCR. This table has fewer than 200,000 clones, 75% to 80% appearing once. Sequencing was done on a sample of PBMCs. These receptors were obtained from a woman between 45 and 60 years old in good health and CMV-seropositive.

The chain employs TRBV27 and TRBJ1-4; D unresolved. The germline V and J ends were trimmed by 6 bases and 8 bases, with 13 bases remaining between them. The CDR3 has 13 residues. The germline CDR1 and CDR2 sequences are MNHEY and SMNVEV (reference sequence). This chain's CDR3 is CASRPRWEEKLFF. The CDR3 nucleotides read TGTGCCAGCAGACCAAGATGGGAGGAAAAACTGTTTTTT.

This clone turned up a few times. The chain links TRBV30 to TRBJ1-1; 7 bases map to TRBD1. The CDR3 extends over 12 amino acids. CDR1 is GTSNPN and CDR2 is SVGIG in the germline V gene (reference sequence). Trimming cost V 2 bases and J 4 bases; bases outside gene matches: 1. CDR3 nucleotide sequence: TGTGCCTGGAGTAGGGGGCCCACTGAAGCTTTCTTT. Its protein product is CAWSRGPTEAFF.

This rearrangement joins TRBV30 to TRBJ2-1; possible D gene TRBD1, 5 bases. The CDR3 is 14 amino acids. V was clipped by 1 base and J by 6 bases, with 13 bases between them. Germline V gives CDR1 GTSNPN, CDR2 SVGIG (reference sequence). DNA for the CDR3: TGTGCCTGGAGTGGACAGTCGGTGGCCAATGAGCAGTTCTTC. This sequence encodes CAWSGQSVANEQFF.

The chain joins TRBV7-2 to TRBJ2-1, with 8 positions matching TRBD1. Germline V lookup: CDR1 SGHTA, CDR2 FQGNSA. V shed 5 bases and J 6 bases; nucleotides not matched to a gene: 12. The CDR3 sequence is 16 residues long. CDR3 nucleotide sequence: TGTGCCAGCAGCCGAGACCCAGGGGGCGGCCTCAATGAGCAGTTCTTC. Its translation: CASSRDPGGGLNEQFF.

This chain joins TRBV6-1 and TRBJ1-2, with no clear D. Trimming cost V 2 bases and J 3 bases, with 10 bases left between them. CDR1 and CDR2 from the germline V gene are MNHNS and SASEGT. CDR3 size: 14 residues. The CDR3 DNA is TGTGCCAGCAGTGAACTTGGGCTTCACTATGGCTACACCTTC. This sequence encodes CASSELGLHYGYTF.

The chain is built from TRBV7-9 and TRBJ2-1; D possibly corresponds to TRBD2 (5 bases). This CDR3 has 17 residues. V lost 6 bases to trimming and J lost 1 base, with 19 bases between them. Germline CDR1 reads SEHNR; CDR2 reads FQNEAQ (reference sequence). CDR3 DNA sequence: TGTGCCAGCAGTATAGCGCGAGGCCCGTCTTCCTACAATGAGCAGTTCTTC. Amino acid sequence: CASSIARGPSSYNEQFF.

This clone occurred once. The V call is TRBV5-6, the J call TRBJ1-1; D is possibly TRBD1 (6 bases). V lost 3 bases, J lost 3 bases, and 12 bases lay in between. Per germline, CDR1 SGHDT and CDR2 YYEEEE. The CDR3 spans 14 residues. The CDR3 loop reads CASSSTGIYTEAFF. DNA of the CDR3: TGTGCCAGCAGCTCAACAGGGATATACACTGAAGCTTTCTTT.